A single sample gave rise to the 20 T cell receptor beta chains below, sequenced in a study of T-cell memory formation after mild COVID-19. TCRdb analysed the 5' RACE reads with MiXCR anew, one entry per CDR3 protein. The data contain roughly 580,000 distinct CDR3 sequences, about a sixth of them singletons. Sequenced: PBMCs or a T cell subset sorted from them (not recorded which). Receptor source: an adult woman who had mild COVID-19 (a few samples of this study predate the infection). Cell type and time point are not known.

This clonotype was picked up a small number of times. The chain has TRBV7-2 and TRBJ2-3, with 7 bases lining up with TRBD2. Losses at the gene ends were 1 base for V and 5 bases for J; bases not matched to a gene: 6. Germline CDR1 is SGHTA and CDR2 is FQGNSA. This CDR3 comprises 15 residues. CDR3 sequence reads: CASSLGGRAQDTQYF. In DNA, the CDR3 is TGTGCCAGCAGCTTAGGTGGGAGGGCCCAAGATACGCAGTATTTT.

This clonotype has a handful of counts. The V call is TRBV5-1, the J call TRBJ2-2; TRBD2 is a possible D gene (6 bases). The CDR3 runs 15 residues. Trimming took off 2 bases at V and 6 bases at J, with 14 bases between the two ends. Germline V CDR1 and CDR2: SGHRS, YFSETQ. The CDR3 DNA is TGCGCCAGCAGCTTTTGGCAGGCGGGGTCCGGGGAGCTGTTTTTT. This codes for CASSFWQAGSGELFF. Variable domain in full (rest from reference TRBV5-1 and TRBJ2-2): KAGVTQTPRYLIKTRGQQVTLSCSPISGHRSVSWYQQTPGQGLQFLFEYFSETQRNKGNFPGRFSGRQFSNSRSEMNVSTLELGDSALYLCASSFWQAGSGELFFGEGSRLTVL.

The chain employs TRBV30 and TRBJ2-7, with 10 positions matching TRBD1. V trimming: 1 base; J trimming: 7 bases; junction bases outside the gene matches: 7. Germline loops: CDR1 GTSNPN, CDR2 SVGIG (reference sequence). The CDR3 runs 14 residues. The CDR3 DNA reads as TGTGCCTGGAGTGGGGGGACAGGGGATGGAGAGCAGTACTTC. This sequence encodes CAWSGGTGDGEQYF.

The chain links TRBV7-9 to TRBJ2-1; no firm D call. The V gene lost 10 bases and the J gene lost 7 bases, with 5 bases spanning the gap. This CDR3 comprises 9 residues. Germline V CDR1 and CDR2: SEHNR, FQNEAQ (reference sequence). CDR3 sequence (DNA): TGTGCCACTGAAAATGAGCAGTTCTTC. Protein product: CATENEQFF.

The rearrangement joins TRBV29-1 to TRBJ1-1, with a weak D call TRBD1 (5 bases). The CDR3 runs to 13 residues. The germline V gene encodes CDR1 SQVTM and CDR2 ANQGSEA. V was trimmed by 4 bases and J by 10 bases, leaving 19 bases between them. The CDR3 DNA reads TGCAGCGTTGTAAAGGGACGCATAACGGGAGCTTTCTTT. Translating it yields CSVVKGRITGAFF.

This chain connects TRBV4-3 to TRBJ2-1, with 14 nucleotides matching TRBD2. Losses at the gene ends were 4 bases for V and 2 bases for J; bases not matched to a gene: 10. Germline V gives CDR1 LGHNA, CDR2 YSLEER. The CDR3 is made up of 19 amino acids. The CDR3 reads CASSLETRLAGGPYNEQFF. The CDR3 DNA reads TGCGCCAGCAGCCTCGAAACGAGACTAGCGGGAGGGCCCTACAATGAGCAGTTCTTC.

This clonotype was observed a single time. The chain has TRBV6-6 and TRBJ2-1; maybe TRBD2 (5 bases). Germline V lookup: CDR1 MNHNY, CDR2 SVGAGI (reference sequence). The CDR3 totals 16 residues. Trimming cost V 6 bases and J 5 bases, with 20 bases left between them. The CDR3 nucleotides read TGTGCCAGCAGCCCTGGAGGCGAGGGAAGCGACAATGAGCAGTTCTTC. As protein: CASSPGGEGSDNEQFF.

Regarding this clonotype: The conserved final phenylalanine or tryptophan is absent from the CDR3, which likely points to a read error. V usage is TRBV24-1 and J usage is TRBJ1-2; D not certain. The germline CDR1 and CDR2 sequences are KGHDR and SFDVKD. This CDR3 region has 14 residues. Between the trimmed V and J ends, which lost 0 bases and 2 bases, there was a span of 6 bases. CDR3: CATSDLEGNYGYTL. DNA for the CDR3: TGTGCCACCAGTGATTTGGAAGGGAACTATGGCTACACCTTA.

Note on this clonotype: At one end the junction does not follow the germline gene, possibly because of a read error. The chain joins TRBV7-7 to TRBJ2-7, with a possible D match to TRBD1 (6 bases). The CDR3 is made up of 13 amino acids. The germline V gene has CDR1 SSHAT and CDR2 FNYEAQ (reference sequence). Written as DNA, the CDR3 is TGTGCTAGCAGTTCCAAGGTAGGGGGTGAGCAGTACTTC. Protein product: CASSSKVGGEQYF.

This clonotype was detected only a few times. CDR3 bases: TGCAGCGTTGAAGGGACAGAGGCCACAACCTACGAGCAGTACTTC. It codes for CSVEGTEATTYEQYF. The gene calls are TRBV29-1 and TRBJ2-7, with TRBD1 as a possible D gene (6 bases). This CDR3 comprises 15 residues. The germline gives CDR1 SQVTM, CDR2 ANQGSEA. The V end lost 1 base, the J end lost 2 bases, and 15 bases lay between the germline ends.

This rearrangement joins TRBV29-1 to TRBJ2-1; TRBD1 matches at 8 bases. CDR3 length: 14 residues. Unmatched junction bases numbered 7, after V lost 4 bases and J lost 5 bases. Looked up from germline, CDR1 is SQVTM and CDR2 is ANQGSEA. Here the CDR3 DNA reads TGCAGCGTTGGGGACAGGAGGGATCACAATGAGCAGTTCTTC. This sequence encodes CSVGDRRDHNEQFF.

The chain couples TRBV7-9 to TRBJ2-3; TRBD2 aligns across 15 bases. V shed 5 bases and J 1 base; nucleotides not matched to a gene: 7. Germline CDR1 SEHNR, CDR2 FQNEAQ (reference sequence). The CDR3 totals 18 residues. CDR3 in amino acids: CASSAGTSGRLGTDTQYF. The CDR3, as DNA: TGTGCCAGCAGCGCCGGGACTAGCGGGAGGTTGGGCACAGATACGCAGTATTTT.

The rearrangement uses TRBV7-9 and TRBJ1-1; TRBD1 aligns across 10 bases. CDR1 and CDR2 from the germline V gene are SEHNR and FQNEAQ (reference sequence). This CDR3 comprises 14 residues. V lost 5 bases and J lost 6; bases outside the gene matches: 6. This CDR3 reads CASSPPDRGAEAFF. CDR3 sequence (DNA): TGTGCCAGCAGCCCGCCGGACAGGGGGGCTGAAGCTTTCTTT.

In this sample, this clonotype turned up many times. The V gene is TRBV18, the J gene TRBJ2-1; 9 nucleotides agree with TRBD1. With V trimmed by 4 bases and J by 8 bases, 6 bases remained unmatched. The CDR3 sequence is 14 residues long. Germline-derived CDR1 and CDR2 are KGHSH and LQKENI. As DNA, the CDR3 is TGTGCCAGCTCACTGGGACAGGGATGGGATGAGCAGTTCTTC. Amino acid sequence: CASSLGQGWDEQFF. Full variable domain (rest looked up from reference TRBV18 and TRBJ2-1): NAGVMQNPRHLVRRRGQEARLRCSPMKGHSHVYWYRQLPEEGLKFMVYLQKENIIDESGMPKERFSAEFPKEGPSILRIQQVVRGDSAAYFCASSLGQGWDEQFFGPGTRLTVL.

This clonotype came up a few times. The V and J genes are TRBV21-1 and TRBJ2-3; TRBD1, the table's D call, lacks a check against the DNA. TRBV21-1 is listed as a pseudogene. The CDR3 contains 15 residues. The CDR3 bases are TGTGCCAGCAGCAGCCGGGACAGCCACACAGATACGCAGTATTTT. Amino acid sequence: CASSSRDSHTDTQYF.

The chain recombines TRBV7-2 with TRBJ2-3, with TRBD2 identical over 10 bases. The germline V gene has CDR1 SGHTA and CDR2 FQGNSA. The CDR3 covers 15 residues. V was pared by 5 bases and J by 4 bases, with 6 bases of the junction left unmatched. CDR3 region: CASSPGLARADTQYF. The CDR3 DNA is TGTGCCAGCAGCCCGGGACTAGCGCGCGCAGATACGCAGTATTTT.

The genes are TRBV5-4 and TRBJ2-7; D is tentatively TRBD1 or TRBD2 (5 bases each). The V end was cut by 5 bases, the J end by 6 bases, with 24 bases between. CDR1 and CDR2 from the germline V gene are SGHNT and YYREEE (reference sequence). The CDR3 length is 16 residues. This CDR3 reads CASSPSFGTDLGEQYF. The CDR3 region has the DNA TGTGCCAGCAGTCCTAGTTTTGGGACGGATCTCGGCGAGCAGTACTTC.

The chain couples TRBV7-2 to TRBJ2-6; 7 bases map to TRBD1. Germline values: CDR1 SGHTA, CDR2 FQGNSA. The CDR3 consists of 16 residues. With 9 bases clipped from V and 0 bases from J, the junction kept 8 bases outside the gene matches. The CDR3 protein is CASDSGQFSGANVLTF. CDR3 coding DNA: TGTGCCAGTGACTCGGGACAGTTCTCTGGGGCCAACGTCCTGACTTTC.

This clonotype was seen a few times. The J gene is TRBJ2-1, the V gene TRBV12-3 or TRBV12-4; 10 bases match TRBD2. The CDR3 runs to 14 residues. The ends lost 5 bases at V and 8 bases at J; junction bases unmatched: 6. In nucleotides, the CDR3 is TGTGCCAGCAGTACGGGACTAGCGAACCATGAGCAGTTCTTC. It yields the protein CASSTGLANHEQFF.

This rearrangement joins TRBV5-1 to TRBJ1-1; TRBD1 is a possible D gene (6 bases). Germline lookup yields CDR1 SGHRS and CDR2 YFSETQ. V was shortened by 0 bases and J by 1 base, with 10 bases between the two germline ends. This CDR3 is 15 amino acids long. The CDR3 sequence is CASSLVVTGNTEAFF. CDR3 nucleotide sequence: TGCGCCAGCAGCTTGGTAGTGACAGGGAACACTGAAGCTTTCTTT.